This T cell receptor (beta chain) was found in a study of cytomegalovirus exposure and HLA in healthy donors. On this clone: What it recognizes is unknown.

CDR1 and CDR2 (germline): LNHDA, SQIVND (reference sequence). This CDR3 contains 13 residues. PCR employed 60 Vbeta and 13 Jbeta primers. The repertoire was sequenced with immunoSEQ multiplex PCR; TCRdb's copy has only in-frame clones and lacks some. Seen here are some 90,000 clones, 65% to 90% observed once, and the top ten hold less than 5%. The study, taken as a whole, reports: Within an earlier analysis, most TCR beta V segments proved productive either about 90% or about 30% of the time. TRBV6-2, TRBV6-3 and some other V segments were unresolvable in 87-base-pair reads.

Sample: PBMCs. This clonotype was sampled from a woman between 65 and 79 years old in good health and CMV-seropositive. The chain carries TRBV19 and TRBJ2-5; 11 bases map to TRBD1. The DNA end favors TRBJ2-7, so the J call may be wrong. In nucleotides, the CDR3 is TGTGCCAGTAGCGGGACAGGGGGCTACGAGCAGTACTTC. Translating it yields CASSGTGGYEQYF.